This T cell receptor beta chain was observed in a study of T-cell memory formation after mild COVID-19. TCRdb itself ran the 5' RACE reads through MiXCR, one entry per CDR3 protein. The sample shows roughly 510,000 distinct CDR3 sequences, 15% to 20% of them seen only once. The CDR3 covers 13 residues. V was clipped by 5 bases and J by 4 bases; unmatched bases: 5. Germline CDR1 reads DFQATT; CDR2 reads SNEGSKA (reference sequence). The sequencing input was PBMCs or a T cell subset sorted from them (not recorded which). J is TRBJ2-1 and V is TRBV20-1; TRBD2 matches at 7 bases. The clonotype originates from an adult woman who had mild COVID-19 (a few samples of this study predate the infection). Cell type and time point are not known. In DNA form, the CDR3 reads TGCAGTGCTCAAGGGCGGGGGTACAATGAGCAGTTCTTC. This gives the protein CSAQGRGYNEQFF.